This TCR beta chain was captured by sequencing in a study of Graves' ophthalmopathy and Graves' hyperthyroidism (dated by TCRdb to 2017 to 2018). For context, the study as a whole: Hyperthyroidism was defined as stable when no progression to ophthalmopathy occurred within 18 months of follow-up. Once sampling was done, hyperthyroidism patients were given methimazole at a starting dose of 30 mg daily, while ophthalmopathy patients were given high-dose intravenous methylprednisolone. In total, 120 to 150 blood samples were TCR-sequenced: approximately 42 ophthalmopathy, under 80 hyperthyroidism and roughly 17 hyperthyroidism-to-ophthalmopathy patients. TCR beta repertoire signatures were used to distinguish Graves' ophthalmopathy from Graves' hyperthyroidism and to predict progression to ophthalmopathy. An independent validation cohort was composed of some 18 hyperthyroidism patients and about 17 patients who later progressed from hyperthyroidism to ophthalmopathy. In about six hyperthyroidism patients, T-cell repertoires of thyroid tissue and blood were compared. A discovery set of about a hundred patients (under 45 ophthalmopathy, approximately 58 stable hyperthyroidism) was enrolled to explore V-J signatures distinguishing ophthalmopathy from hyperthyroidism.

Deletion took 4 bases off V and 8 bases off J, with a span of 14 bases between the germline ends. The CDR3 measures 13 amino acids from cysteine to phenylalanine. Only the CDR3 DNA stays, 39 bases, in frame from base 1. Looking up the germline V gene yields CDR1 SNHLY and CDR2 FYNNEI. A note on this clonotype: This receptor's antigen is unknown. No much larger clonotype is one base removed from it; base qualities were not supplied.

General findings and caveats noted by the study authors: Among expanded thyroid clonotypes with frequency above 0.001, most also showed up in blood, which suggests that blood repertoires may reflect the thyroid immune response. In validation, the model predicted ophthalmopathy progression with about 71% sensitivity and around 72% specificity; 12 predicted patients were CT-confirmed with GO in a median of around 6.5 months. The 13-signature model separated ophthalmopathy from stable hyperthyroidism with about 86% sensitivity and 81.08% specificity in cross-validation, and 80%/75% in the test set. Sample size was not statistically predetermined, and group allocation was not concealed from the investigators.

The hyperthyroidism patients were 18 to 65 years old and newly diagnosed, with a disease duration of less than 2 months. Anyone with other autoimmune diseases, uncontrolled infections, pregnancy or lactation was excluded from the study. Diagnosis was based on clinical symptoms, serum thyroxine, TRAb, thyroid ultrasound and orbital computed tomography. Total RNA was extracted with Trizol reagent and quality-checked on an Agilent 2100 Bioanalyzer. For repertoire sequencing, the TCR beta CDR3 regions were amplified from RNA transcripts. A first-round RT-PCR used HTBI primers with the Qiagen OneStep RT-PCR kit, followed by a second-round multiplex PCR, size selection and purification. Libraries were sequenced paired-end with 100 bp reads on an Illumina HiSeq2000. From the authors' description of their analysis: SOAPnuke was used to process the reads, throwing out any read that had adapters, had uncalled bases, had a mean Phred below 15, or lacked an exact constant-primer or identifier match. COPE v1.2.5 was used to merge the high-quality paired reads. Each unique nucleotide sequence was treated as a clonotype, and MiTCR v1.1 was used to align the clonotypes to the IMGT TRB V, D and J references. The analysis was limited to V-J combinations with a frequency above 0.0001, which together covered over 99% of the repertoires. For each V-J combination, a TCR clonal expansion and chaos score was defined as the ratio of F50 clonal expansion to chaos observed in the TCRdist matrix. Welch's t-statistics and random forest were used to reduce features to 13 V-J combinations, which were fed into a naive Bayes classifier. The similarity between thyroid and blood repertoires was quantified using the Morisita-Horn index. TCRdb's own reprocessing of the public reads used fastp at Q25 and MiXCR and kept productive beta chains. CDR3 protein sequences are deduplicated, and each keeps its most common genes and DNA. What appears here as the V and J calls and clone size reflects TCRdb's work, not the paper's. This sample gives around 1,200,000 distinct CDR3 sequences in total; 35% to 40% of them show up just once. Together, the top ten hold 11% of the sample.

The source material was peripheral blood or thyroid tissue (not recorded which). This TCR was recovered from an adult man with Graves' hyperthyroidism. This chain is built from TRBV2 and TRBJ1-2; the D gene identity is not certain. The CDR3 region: CASSVGRELGYTF. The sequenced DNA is TGTGCCAGCAGTGTAGGTAGGGAGTTAGGCTACACCTTC.